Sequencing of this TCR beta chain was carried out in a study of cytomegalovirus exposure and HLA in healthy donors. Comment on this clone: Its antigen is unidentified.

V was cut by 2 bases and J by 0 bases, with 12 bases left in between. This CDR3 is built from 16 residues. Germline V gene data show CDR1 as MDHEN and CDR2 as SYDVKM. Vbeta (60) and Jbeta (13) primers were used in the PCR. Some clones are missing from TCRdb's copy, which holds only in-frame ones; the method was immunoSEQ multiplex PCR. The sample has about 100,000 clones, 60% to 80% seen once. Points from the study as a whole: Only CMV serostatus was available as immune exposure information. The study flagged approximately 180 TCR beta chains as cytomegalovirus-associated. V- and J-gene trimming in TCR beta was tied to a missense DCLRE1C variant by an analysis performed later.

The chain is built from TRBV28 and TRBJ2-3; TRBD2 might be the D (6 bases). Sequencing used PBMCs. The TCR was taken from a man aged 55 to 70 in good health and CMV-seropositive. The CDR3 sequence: CASSLKIGTSTDTQYF. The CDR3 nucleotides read TGTGCCAGCAGTTTAAAGATCGGGACTAGCACAGATACGCAGTATTTT.